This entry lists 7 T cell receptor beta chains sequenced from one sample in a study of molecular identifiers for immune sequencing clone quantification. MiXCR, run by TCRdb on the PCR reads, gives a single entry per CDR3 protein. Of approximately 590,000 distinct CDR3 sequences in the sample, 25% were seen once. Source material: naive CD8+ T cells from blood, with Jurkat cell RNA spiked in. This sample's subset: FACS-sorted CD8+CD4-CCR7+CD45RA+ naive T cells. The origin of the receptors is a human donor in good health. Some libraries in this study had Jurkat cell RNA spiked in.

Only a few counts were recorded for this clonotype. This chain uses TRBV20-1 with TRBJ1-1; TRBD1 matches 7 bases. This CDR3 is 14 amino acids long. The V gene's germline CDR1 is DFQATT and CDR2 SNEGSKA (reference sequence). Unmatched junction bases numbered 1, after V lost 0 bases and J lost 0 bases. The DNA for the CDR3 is TGCAGTGCTAGAGAGGACAGGTTGAACACTGAAGCTTTCTTT. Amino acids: CSAREDRLNTEAFF.

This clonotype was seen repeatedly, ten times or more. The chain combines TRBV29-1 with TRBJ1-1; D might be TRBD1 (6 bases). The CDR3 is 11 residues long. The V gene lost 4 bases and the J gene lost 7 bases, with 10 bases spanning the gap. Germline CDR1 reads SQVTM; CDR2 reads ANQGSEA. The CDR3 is CSVGRTVEAFF. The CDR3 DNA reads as TGCAGCGTTGGAAGGACAGTTGAAGCTTTCTTT.

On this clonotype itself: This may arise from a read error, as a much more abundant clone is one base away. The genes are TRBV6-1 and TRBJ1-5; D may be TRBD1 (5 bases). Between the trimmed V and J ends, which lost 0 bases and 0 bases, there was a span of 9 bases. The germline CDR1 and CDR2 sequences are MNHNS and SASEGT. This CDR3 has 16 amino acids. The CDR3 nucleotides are TGTGCCAGCAGTGAAGCAGGGGACTCTAGCAATCAGCCCCAGCATTTT. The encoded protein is CASSEAGDSSNQPQHF.

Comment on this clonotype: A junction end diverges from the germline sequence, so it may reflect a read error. The CDR3 is CASSVETGGQGYNEQFF. CDR3 nucleotide sequence: TGTGCCAGTAGTGTAGAGACAGGGGGCCAAGGCTACAATGAGCAGTTCTTC. This chain connects TRBV19 to TRBJ2-1, with 10 bases lining up with TRBD1. In germline, CDR1 is LNHDA, CDR2 SQIVND (reference sequence). The CDR3 extends over 17 amino acids.

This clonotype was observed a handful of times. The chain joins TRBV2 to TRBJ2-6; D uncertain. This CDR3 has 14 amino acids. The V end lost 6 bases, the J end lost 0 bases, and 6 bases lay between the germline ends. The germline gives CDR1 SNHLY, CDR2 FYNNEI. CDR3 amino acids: CASRLHSGANVLTF. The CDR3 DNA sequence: TGTGCCAGCAGGCTGCACTCTGGGGCCAACGTCCTGACTTTC.

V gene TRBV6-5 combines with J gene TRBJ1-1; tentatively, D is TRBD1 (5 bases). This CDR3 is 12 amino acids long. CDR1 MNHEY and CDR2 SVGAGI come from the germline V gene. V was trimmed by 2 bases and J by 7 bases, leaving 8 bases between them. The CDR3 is CASSYGGIEAFF. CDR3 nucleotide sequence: TGTGCCAGCAGTTACGGGGGGATTGAAGCTTTCTTT.

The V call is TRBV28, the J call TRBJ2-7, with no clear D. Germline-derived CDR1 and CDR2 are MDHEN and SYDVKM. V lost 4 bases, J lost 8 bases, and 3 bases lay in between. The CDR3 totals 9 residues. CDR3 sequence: CASSSQQYF. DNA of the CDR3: TGTGCCAGCAGTTCCCAGCAGTACTTC.